The rows below give T cell receptor beta chains drawn from one sample of a study of vaccination effects on CD4 cells after COVID-19. For these TCRs, the target antigens are not known. Produced via immunoSEQ multiplex PCR; TCRdb's table is partial and in-frame only. The data contain around 30,000 clones, over 70% of them seen just once; the ten biggest clones take up about 14%. Sample: CD4+ T cells from PBMCs cultured with HCoV-229E spike peptides, taken after COVID-19 vaccination. These receptors all come from a human donor who received a COVID-19 vaccine. Each CDR3 is given with its conserved first and last residue. The order of the fields is V gene, D gene, clone size, J gene, CDR3 protein, CDR3 DNA. The D gene is left open where the match is weak. Clone size is stated in some rows and not others, as once, few, many or a class when expanded.

V gene: TRBV23-1
D gene: TRBD1
clone size: -
J gene: TRBJ1-5
CDR3 protein: CASTQSVRCDRGQNGNQPQHF
CDR3 DNA: TGCGCCAGCACCCAAAGCGTAAGATGCGACAGGGGGCAAAATGGCAATCAGCCCCAGCATTTT

V gene: TRBV5-4
D gene: -
clone size: -
J gene: TRBJ1-2
CDR3 protein: CASSLPGGGYTF
CDR3 DNA: TGTGCCAGCAGCCTCCCCGGAGGAGGCTACACCTTC

V gene: TRBV2
D gene: -
clone size: -
J gene: TRBJ1-6
CDR3 protein: CASSELPGSPLHF
CDR3 DNA: TGTGCCAGCAGTGAATTGCCAGGTTCACCCCTCCACTTT

V gene: TRBV11-2
D gene: -
clone size: -
J gene: TRBJ1-3
CDR3 protein: CASSLDPGGLASIGNTIYF
CDR3 DNA: TGTGCCAGCAGCTTAGATCCGGGGGGACTGGCCTCCATTGGAAACACCATATATTTT

V gene: TRBV28
D gene: -
clone size: few
J gene: TRBJ1-2
CDR3 protein: CASSAQTYGYTF
CDR3 DNA: TGTGCCAGCAGTGCTCAGACCTATGGCTACACCTTC

V gene: TRBV7-9
D gene: TRBD2
clone size: -
J gene: TRBJ2-7
CDR3 protein: CASSHNGGEKGSYEQYF
CDR3 DNA: TGTGCCAGCAGCCATAACGGGGGGGAAAAGGGCTCCTACGAGCAGTACTTC

V gene: TRBV4-1
D gene: -
clone size: -
J gene: TRBJ2-3
CDR3 protein: CASSQDDWGPSTDTQYF
CDR3 DNA: TGCGCCAGCAGCCAAGACGACTGGGGACCAAGCACAGATACGCAGTATTTT

V gene: TRBV20-1
D gene: -
clone size: -
J gene: TRBJ1-2
CDR3 protein: CSASFQGGGYTF
CDR3 DNA: TGCAGTGCTAGTTTCCAGGGTGGAGGCTACACCTTC

V gene: TRBV7-9
D gene: TRBD1
clone size: -
J gene: TRBJ2-7
CDR3 protein: CASSSTGVHEQYF
CDR3 DNA: TGTGCCAGCAGTTCGACAGGGGTCCACGAGCAGTACTTC

V gene: TRBV11-1
D gene: TRBD1
clone size: -
J gene: TRBJ1-4
CDR3 protein: CASSLGSRDRDEKLFF
CDR3 DNA: TGTGCCAGCAGCTTAGGAAGCCGGGACAGGGATGAAAAACTGTTTTTT

V gene: TRBV18
D gene: -
clone size: -
J gene: TRBJ2-3
CDR3 protein: CASSPPKGPTDTQYF
CDR3 DNA: TGTGCCAGCTCACCACCGAAGGGGCCCACAGATACGCAGTATTTT

V gene: TRBV12-5
D gene: TRBD2
clone size: -
J gene: TRBJ2-1
CDR3 protein: CASGFSPWTSGNFENEQFF
CDR3 DNA: TGTGCTAGTGGTTTCTCGCCTTGGACTAGCGGAAACTTTGAGAATGAGCAGTTCTTC

V gene: TRBV10-2
D gene: -
clone size: once
J gene: TRBJ2-3
CDR3 protein: CASSEGHTQYF
CDR3 DNA: TGCGCCAGCAGTGAGGGTCATACGCAGTATTTT

V gene: TRBV5-1
D gene: TRBD2
clone size: -
J gene: TRBJ2-7
CDR3 protein: CASSALTSGSTSGEQYF
CDR3 DNA: TGCGCCAGCAGCGCGCTGACTAGCGGGAGTACTAGCGGCGAGCAGTACTTC

V gene: TRBV10-2
D gene: -
clone size: few
J gene: TRBJ1-5
CDR3 protein: CASRQGSFGQPQHF
CDR3 DNA: TGCGCCAGCAGGCAGGGGTCGTTTGGTCAGCCCCAGCATTTT

V gene: TRBV10-3
D gene: -
clone size: -
J gene: TRBJ2-1
CDR3 protein: CAISELQGVDEQFF
CDR3 DNA: TGTGCCATCAGTGAACTACAGGGTGTTGATGAGCAGTTCTTC

V gene: TRBV2
D gene: TRBD2
clone size: -
J gene: TRBJ2-1
CDR3 protein: CASSFTSGGPEQFF
CDR3 DNA: TGTGCCAGCAGCTTTACTAGCGGGGGGCCTGAGCAGTTCTTC

V gene: TRBV6-7
D gene: -
clone size: -
J gene: TRBJ2-2
CDR3 protein: CASSYTPGYANTGELFF
CDR3 DNA: TGTGCCAGCAGTTACACCCCGGGGTACGCGAACACCGGGGAGCTGTTTTTT

V gene: TRBV6-5
D gene: -
clone size: -
J gene: TRBJ1-5
CDR3 protein: CASSSGRWDQPQHF
CDR3 DNA: TGTGCCAGCAGTTCGGGACGGTGGGATCAGCCCCAGCATTTT

V gene: TRBV6-1
D gene: -
clone size: once
J gene: TRBJ2-5
CDR3 protein: CASSDGQKETQYF
CDR3 DNA: TGTGCCAGCAGTGACGGACAGAAAGAGACCCAGTACTTC

V gene: TRBV7-2
D gene: TRBD1
clone size: few
J gene: TRBJ1-2
CDR3 protein: CASSLGQGEAGYTF
CDR3 DNA: TGTGCCAGCAGCCTCGGACAGGGGGAGGCTGGCTACACCTTC

V gene: TRBV3-1/TRBV3-2
D gene: -
clone size: few
J gene: TRBJ1-5
CDR3 protein: CASSPDSNQPQHF
CDR3 DNA: TGTGCCAGCAGCCCAGATTCGAATCAGCCCCAGCATTTT

V gene: TRBV5-5
D gene: TRBD1
clone size: -
J gene: TRBJ1-2
CDR3 protein: CASSTSTGGTGYTF
CDR3 DNA: TGTGCCAGCAGCACTTCGACAGGGGGCACTGGCTACACCTTC

V gene: TRBV19
D gene: TRBD2
clone size: -
J gene: TRBJ2-7
CDR3 protein: CASSTSSGGAQIYEQYF
CDR3 DNA: TGTGCCAGTAGTACGTCTAGCGGGGGGGCGCAGATTTACGAGCAGTACTTC

V gene: TRBV5-5
D gene: -
clone size: -
J gene: TRBJ2-3
CDR3 protein: CASSRRIEGITDTQYF
CDR3 DNA: TGTGCCAGCAGTCGGAGGATAGAGGGTATTACAGATACGCAGTATTTT

V gene: TRBV2
D gene: -
clone size: -
J gene: TRBJ2-3
CDR3 protein: CASTVGPKSDTQYF
CDR3 DNA: TGTGCCAGCACCGTCGGGCCAAAATCAGATACGCAGTATTTT

V gene: TRBV3-1/TRBV3-2
D gene: -
clone size: -
J gene: TRBJ2-5
CDR3 protein: CASSVRGGETQYF
CDR3 DNA: TGTGCCAGCAGCGTGAGAGGGGGGGAGACCCAGTACTTC

V gene: TRBV5-5
D gene: TRBD1
clone size: -
J gene: TRBJ1-2
CDR3 protein: CASSSGQVIGYTF
CDR3 DNA: TGTGCCAGCAGCTCGGGACAGGTTATCGGCTACACCTTC

V gene: TRBV7-8
D gene: -
clone size: -
J gene: TRBJ1-2
CDR3 protein: CASSLKSSGSYTANYGYTF
CDR3 DNA: TGTGCCAGCAGCTTAAAAAGTAGCGGCTCGTATACTGCTAACTATGGCTACACCTTC

V gene: TRBV19
D gene: -
clone size: few
J gene: TRBJ1-1
CDR3 protein: CASSSPGTTEAFF
CDR3 DNA: TGTGCCAGTAGTTCTCCTGGCACCACTGAAGCTTTCTTT

V gene: TRBV25-1
D gene: TRBD1
clone size: -
J gene: TRBJ1-5
CDR3 protein: CASSEPGQGRQPQHF
CDR3 DNA: TGTGCCAGCAGTGAGCCGGGACAGGGGCGTCAGCCCCAGCATTTT

V gene: TRBV11-2
D gene: -
clone size: few
J gene: TRBJ2-6
CDR3 protein: CASSHLLRQTGANVLTF
CDR3 DNA: TGTGCCAGCAGCCATCTTCTGCGACAGACTGGGGCCAACGTCCTGACTTTC

V gene: TRBV7-9
D gene: TRBD1
clone size: -
J gene: TRBJ1-3
CDR3 protein: CASSLVALGTENTIYF
CDR3 DNA: TGTGCCAGCAGCTTAGTAGCCCTCGGGACAGAAAACACCATATATTTT

V gene: TRBV6-5
D gene: TRBD1
clone size: -
J gene: TRBJ1-5
CDR3 protein: CASSPEGAVNQPQHF
CDR3 DNA: TGTGCCAGCAGTCCCGAGGGGGCAGTAAATCAGCCCCAGCATTTT

V gene: TRBV3-1/TRBV3-2
D gene: -
clone size: -
J gene: TRBJ1-2
CDR3 protein: CASSQNEGGYTF
CDR3 DNA: TGTGCCAGCAGCCAAAACGAAGGTGGCTACACCTTC

V gene: TRBV11-2
D gene: -
clone size: -
J gene: TRBJ1-2
CDR3 protein: CASSKREYGYTF
CDR3 DNA: TGTGCCAGCAGCAAAAGGGAATATGGCTACACCTTC

V gene: TRBV19
D gene: TRBD1
clone size: -
J gene: TRBJ1-1
CDR3 protein: CASSIRPGGNEMNTEAFF
CDR3 DNA: TGTGCCAGTAGTATTCGGCCAGGGGGAAACGAGATGAACACTGAAGCTTTCTTT

V gene: TRBV4-1
D gene: TRBD2
clone size: -
J gene: TRBJ2-5
CDR3 protein: CASSQDGGTNLETQYF
CDR3 DNA: TGCGCCAGCAGCCAAGACGGGGGGACCAACCTAGAGACCCAGTACTTC

V gene: TRBV5-5
D gene: -
clone size: -
J gene: TRBJ1-3
CDR3 protein: CASSRGTGNTIYF
CDR3 DNA: TGTGCCAGCAGCCGAGGGACTGGAAACACCATATATTTT